A selection of T cell receptor beta chains follows, all from one sample in a study of blood T cells in healthy people across ages. In TCRdb, the 5' RACE reads were re-called with MiXCR into one record per CDR3 protein. The table lists around 1.5 million distinct CDR3 sequences, roughly 32% of them singletons. The material sequenced was blood. The receptors shown here come from a woman aged 25 to 39 in good health. CDR3s include the opening cysteine and the closing phenylalanine or tryptophan. A D gene is named only where the DNA matches it firmly. Not every row has a clone size; where given, it reads once, few, many or a size class.

DNA	CDR3	V	J	D	size
TGTGCCAGCACCAGGGGGCTCTACGAGCAGTACTTC	CASTRGLYEQYF	TRBV28	TRBJ2-7	TRBD1	-
TGCAGTGCTAGAGATAGAGAGTGGACAGGGCGTGAAAAACGGTTTTTT	CSARDREWTGREKRFF	TRBV20-1	TRBJ1-4	TRBD1	-
TGCGCCAGCAGCTTGGATCACAGGGGGCTATACGAGCAGTACTTC	CASSLDHRGLYEQYF	TRBV5-1	TRBJ2-7	TRBD1	-
TGCAGTGCTCTAGGGGGGGCCGGGGAGCTGTTTTTT	CSALGGAGELFF	TRBV20-1	TRBJ2-2	-	-
TGCAGCGGTGGGGACAAGACCCAGTACTTC	CSGGDKTQYF	TRBV29-1	TRBJ2-5	-	-
TGTGCCAGCAGCCCCGGACAGGGGGCTCCAAACCGTGGCTACACCTTC	CASSPGQGAPNRGYTF	TRBV7-3	TRBJ1-2	TRBD1	few
TGCAGCGTTGCAGGGACTAGCGGGCCTGGTGGCACAGATACGCAGTATTTT	CSVAGTSGPGGTDTQYF	TRBV29-1	TRBJ2-3	TRBD2	-
TGTGCCAGCAGTTTTCAAGGGGGCAACTATGGCTACACCTTC	CASSFQGGNYGYTF	TRBV27	TRBJ1-2	TRBD1	few
TGCAGTGCACCTCCCTGGGGGAGAGCTAGCACAGATACGCAGTATTTT	CSAPPWGRASTDTQYF	TRBV20-1	TRBJ2-3	-	many
TGCGCCAGCAGCCAAGTAACTAGCGGGAAATACGAGCAGTACTTC	CASSQVTSGKYEQYF	TRBV4-1	TRBJ2-7	TRBD2	-
TGCAGTGCTCATGAAACAGCTGATAATTCACCCCTCCACTTT	CSAHETADNSPLHF	TRBV20-1	TRBJ1-6	-	many
TGCGCCAGCAGCCAAGGAGGGAGGTGGGCAAACAATGAGCAGTTCTTC	CASSQGGRWANNEQFF	TRBV4-1	TRBJ2-1	-	-
TGCAGTGCACCGCCGGGACAGTCCATCCTCTACGAGCAGTACTTC	CSAPPGQSILYEQYF	TRBV20-1	TRBJ2-7	TRBD1	-
TGTGCCAGCAGTTCCCATCCGCTAGCGGGAGTGGCGTATTTGGAGACCCAGTACTTC	CASSSHPLAGVAYLETQYF	TRBV27	TRBJ2-5	TRBD2	-
TGCAGTGCGCAGGGAGGGGGAACCAAGTCGGGTTATTTACCCCTCCACTTT	CSAQGGGTKSGYLPLHF	TRBV20-1	TRBJ1-6	-	-
TGCGCCAGCAGCCTACTAACAGGGACCGGCTACACCTTC	CASSLLTGTGYTF	TRBV5-1	TRBJ1-2	-	-
TGCGCCAGCAGCCAAGAGGGGACGGTCTATGGCTACACCTTC	CASSQEGTVYGYTF	TRBV4-1	TRBJ1-2	-	few
TGTGCCAGCAGCCAAGGAGCGGGAGCCACAGATACGCAGTATTTT	CASSQGAGATDTQYF	TRBV4-2	TRBJ2-3	TRBD2	-
TGTGCCAGCACCACTAGCGGGGGGGCCGTTGAGCAGTTCTTC	CASTTSGGAVEQFF	TRBV27	TRBJ2-1	TRBD2	many
TGTGCCAGCAGTGAAGCCTCCTATGAGCAGTTCTTC	CASSEASYEQFF	TRBV6-1	TRBJ2-1	-	-
TGCAGCGTTGAACCCACGGGTGAAGCTTTCTTT	CSVEPTGEAFF	TRBV29-1	TRBJ1-1	-	-
TGTGCCAGCAGCCTAGCGGGGAGGGGCAACGGGCAGTACTTC	CASSLAGRGNGQYF	TRBV3-1	TRBJ2-5	TRBD2	-
TGTGCCAGCAGCTTAGCGTGGGGCTCGCAAGAGACCCAGTACTTC	CASSLAWGSQETQYF	TRBV7-8	TRBJ2-5	-	few
TGTGCCAGCAGCTTAGGACGGGAGTATAAAAATGAGCAGTTCTTC	CASSLGREYKNEQFF	TRBV7-9	TRBJ2-1	-	-
TGCGCCAGCAGCTTAAGCGGGAGATTCTTTTACGATGAGCGGTTCTTC	CASSLSGRFFYDERFF	TRBV5-1	TRBJ2-1	TRBD2	-
TGCAGCGTTGAGCCCAGCGGAGTTTCCTACAATGAGCAGTTCTTC	CSVEPSGVSYNEQFF	TRBV29-1	TRBJ2-1	-	-
TGCAGTGCTACGACAGGGCACACTGAAGCTTTCTTT	CSATTGHTEAFF	TRBV20-1	TRBJ1-1	TRBD1	few
TGTGCCAGCAGTTTAACGGGAGGGCGCCCCTTAACAGATACGCAGTATTTT	CASSLTGGRPLTDTQYF	TRBV12-3/TRBV12-4	TRBJ2-3	TRBD2	-
TGTGCCAGCAGCCGCAAGGGAGCGGGGGAGGCAGAGACCCAGTACTTC	CASSRKGAGEAETQYF	TRBV5-6	TRBJ2-5	TRBD2	-
TGCAGTGCTAGAGACTTAGCGGGCTTCTCCTACAATGAGCAGTTCTTC	CSARDLAGFSYNEQFF	TRBV20-1	TRBJ2-1	TRBD2	-
TGTGCCAGCAGCTCTTCTGTAGGGGGCGGGGAGTACTTC	CASSSSVGGGEYF	TRBV7-9	TRBJ2-7	-	-
TGTGCCAGCAGTCCCCCTCGACCAAACAATCAGCCCCAGCATTTT	CASSPPRPNNQPQHF	TRBV28	TRBJ1-5	-	-
TGCGCCAGCAGCTTCGGGACAAGACGAGAGACCCAGTACTTC	CASSFGTRRETQYF	TRBV5-1	TRBJ2-5	-	-
TGTGCCAGCAGCTTAGGGGGGGTCTCGGGCACAGATACGCAGTATTTT	CASSLGGVSGTDTQYF	TRBV7-8	TRBJ2-3	-	-
TGCAGTGCTAGAGATCACGATTTCCACTATGGCTACACCTTC	CSARDHDFHYGYTF	TRBV20-1	TRBJ1-2	-	-
TGCAGTGCTAAGGGTGAGGGGCAACAAGAGACCCAGTACTTC	CSAKGEGQQETQYF	TRBV20-1	TRBJ2-5	-	-
TGTGCCAGCAGCCAATCCGGGACTTCGTACAATGAGCAGTTCTTC	CASSQSGTSYNEQFF	TRBV7-3	TRBJ2-1	-	-
TGTGCCTGGATACGCCTAAATGAGCAGTTCTTC	CAWIRLNEQFF	TRBV30	TRBJ2-1	-	few
TGTGCCAGCACAGGGCGGGGGGCCGGGACCCAGTACTTC	CASTGRGAGTQYF	TRBV27	TRBJ2-5	TRBD2	-
TGTGCCAGCAGTTTGGGCGGAGGGTACGGTGAGCAGTTCTTC	CASSLGGGYGEQFF	TRBV27	TRBJ2-1	-	-
TGTGCCAGCAGCTTGGAAGGGTATAGCACAGATACGCAGTATTTT	CASSLEGYSTDTQYF	TRBV5-6	TRBJ2-3	-	-
TGTGCCAGCAGCGCTGACTGGGAAACCGGGGAGCTGTTTTTT	CASSADWETGELFF	TRBV7-9	TRBJ2-2	-	-
TGTGCCAGCAGACGGGACAGTTTAAGTATGAACACTGAAGCTTTCTTT	CASRRDSLSMNTEAFF	TRBV6-1	TRBJ1-1	TRBD1	-
TGTGCCAGCACCTTCGGGACTAGCGGGAACAACAATGAGCAGTTCTTC	CASTFGTSGNNNEQFF	TRBV7-9	TRBJ2-1	TRBD2	-
TGTGCCAGCAGCTTACCTCTGGACCGGATGTTCTTC	CASSLPLDRMFF	TRBV7-9	TRBJ2-1	-	-
TGTGCCGGCAGCTTAGTTCGGGACGGGGGGGCCTACACAGATACGCAGTATTTT	CAGSLVRDGGAYTDTQYF	TRBV7-6	TRBJ2-3	TRBD2	-
TGTGCCAGCAGTTTAACACCCGCGGAGCAGTATTTT	CASSLTPAEQYF	TRBV27	TRBJ2-3	-	-
TGCGCCAGCAGCCCTCCCGGTTGGACGGTCTATGGCTACACCTTC	CASSPPGWTVYGYTF	TRBV4-1	TRBJ1-2	-	many
TGTGCCAGCAAGCGGGAGATTGACACCGGGGAGCTGTTTTTT	CASKREIDTGELFF	TRBV2	TRBJ2-2	TRBD2	-
TGTGCCAGCAGTCCGGGACAGTTGGGGACCTATAGCAATCAGCCCCAGCATTTT	CASSPGQLGTYSNQPQHF	TRBV28	TRBJ1-5	TRBD1	-